The 9 T cell receptor beta chains below were found in one sample sequenced in a study of T cell repertoires in cytomegalovirus infection. MiXCR, applied by TCRdb to the reads, yields one record per CDR3 protein. The table shows around 310,000 distinct CDR3 sequences, with under 20% occurring only once. The sample taken for sequencing was PBMCs. The source of these receptors is a human donor in good health (CMV status not recorded). Some clones in this sample may be carry-over from other donors' samples.

This clonotype was detected once. This chain links TRBV7-2 with TRBJ1-5; 8 nucleotides align to TRBD1. The germline V gene has CDR1 SGHTA and CDR2 FQGNSA. The junction had 3 bases not matched to a gene; V was cut back by 4 bases and J by 4 bases. This CDR3 comprises 14 residues. The CDR3 region is CTSSSGQGNQPQHF. The DNA of the CDR3 is TGTACCAGCAGCTCCGGACAGGGTAATCAGCCCCAGCATTTT. Full variable domain (remainder filled in from reference TRBV7-2 and TRBJ1-5): GAGVSQSPSNKVTEKGKDVELRCDPISGHTALYWYRQSLGQGLEFLIYFQGNSAPDKSGLPSDRFSAERTGGSVSTLTIQRTQQEDSAVYLCTSSSGQGNQPQHFGDGTRLSIL.

In its sample, this clonotype was seen many times. The chain carries TRBV6-1 and TRBJ2-6, with D possibly matching TRBD1 (5 bases). Germline V CDR1 and CDR2: MNHNS, SASEGT. The ends were cut back, 7 bases at V and 4 bases at J, with 14 bases in the middle. The CDR3 covers 15 residues. The CDR3 DNA reads TGTGCCAGCAACGAAGGGGTTCCCGGGGCCAACGTCCTGACTTTC. Its protein is CASNEGVPGANVLTF.

The chain links TRBV29-1 to TRBJ1-5; 9 nucleotides align to TRBD1. From germline, CDR1 is SQVTM and CDR2 ANQGSEA. The CDR3 covers 13 residues. V lost 6 bases to trimming and J lost 3 bases; unmatched junction nucleotides: 3. CDR3 region: CSVGTGINQPQHF. The CDR3 DNA reads as TGCAGCGTCGGGACAGGGATCAATCAGCCCCAGCATTTT.

This clonotype showed up just a few times. This sequence joins TRBV25-1 and TRBJ1-6, with a weak D call TRBD1 (5 bases). CDR1 is MGHDK, CDR2 SYGVNS, per germline. This CDR3 spans 13 amino acids. Trimming shortened V by 3 bases and J by 13 bases, and 13 bases separated the two germline ends. The CDR3 DNA follows: TGTGCCAGCAGTGATGCTTGGGGGTGGCCCCTCCACTTT. This gives the protein CASSDAWGWPLHF.

The rearrangement joins TRBV6-5 to TRBJ2-7; 7 bases line up with TRBD1. V was pared by 5 bases and J by 4 bases, with 5 bases of the junction left unmatched. The germline V gene encodes CDR1 MNHEY and CDR2 SVGAGI. This CDR3 region has 13 residues. The CDR3 is CASSKGQVYEQYF. The CDR3 region has the DNA TGTGCCAGCAGTAAAGGACAGGTTTACGAGCAGTACTTC.

The chain links TRBV5-1 to TRBJ1-1; D not resolved. The CDR3 consists of 15 residues. From germline, CDR1 is SGHRS and CDR2 YFSETQ. The V and J ends lost 0 bases and 1 base respectively, with 10 bases between them. The CDR3 DNA reads TGCGCCAGCAGCTTGGGGGGTACGGAGAACACTGAAGCTTTCTTT. The encoded protein is CASSLGGTENTEAFF. The entire variable domain, with the rest obtained from reference TRBV5-1 and TRBJ1-1, is as follows: KAGVTQTPRYLIKTRGQQVTLSCSPISGHRSVSWYQQTPGQGLQFLFEYFSETQRNKGNFPGRFSGRQFSNSRSEMNVSTLELGDSALYLCASSLGGTENTEAFFGQGTRLTVV.

The chain links TRBV3-1 to TRBJ1-1; D is possibly TRBD1 (5 bases). The CDR3 consists of 13 residues. Germline CDR1 and CDR2: LGHDT and YNNKEL (reference sequence). V lost 6 bases to trimming and J lost 10 bases, with 18 bases between them. CDR3 sequence (DNA): TGTGCCAGCAGTCCCAACCCCTTGGGGGGAGCTTTCTTT. It translates to CASSPNPLGGAFF.

V gene TRBV2 combines with J gene TRBJ1-6; perhaps TRBD1 as D (6 bases). The ends were cut back, 5 bases at V and 6 bases at J, with 17 bases in the middle. The CDR3 extends over 16 amino acids. The germline gives CDR1 SNHLY, CDR2 FYNNEI. The CDR3 nucleotides are TGTGCCAGCAGTAAGATATCGGGGGCGCGTAATTCACCCCTCCACTTT. It translates to CASSKISGARNSPLHF.

V usage is TRBV20-1 and J usage is TRBJ2-5; TRBD1 matches 10 bases. CDR3 size: 15 residues. Unmatched junction bases numbered 5, after V lost 2 bases and J lost 2 bases. The germline V gene encodes CDR1 DFQATT and CDR2 SNEGSKA (reference sequence). As DNA, the CDR3 is TGCAGTGCTAGAATGTGGGACAGGGGACAAGAGACCCAGTACTTC. It translates to CSARMWDRGQETQYF.